A single sample gave rise to the 12 T cell receptor beta chains below, sequenced in a study of prognosis after radiotherapy for stage I lung cancer. Two rounds of multiplex PCR amplified TCR beta CDR3 from genomic DNA. Specific primers for each TRBV and TRBJ gene were what first-round PCR used. TCRdb recomputed calls from the multiplex PCR reads with MiXCR, one row per CDR3 protein. The sample lists under 20,000 distinct CDR3 sequences, 44% seen once, with 44% in the top ten. The specimen comprised PBMCs, sampled before or after stereotactic body radiation therapy (not recorded which). These receptors were collected from a donor aged 50 or older with non-small cell lung cancer.

This clonotype was seen repeatedly, ten times or more. This chain links TRBV11-2 with TRBJ2-7; the D gene could be TRBD1 or TRBD2 (5 bases each). The CDR3 sequence is 13 residues long. Germline V CDR1 and CDR2: SGHAT, FQNNGV. Trimming shortened V by 5 bases and J by 6 bases, and 14 bases separated the two germline ends. As DNA, the CDR3 is TGTGCCAGCAGCCGATCTGGGGGACGCGAGCAGTACTTC. It specifies CASSRSGGREQYF.

V and J are TRBV29-1 and TRBJ1-1; 7 positions agree with TRBD1. Germline CDR1 reads SQVTM; CDR2 reads ANQGSEA. Germline trimming cut 7 bases from V and 0 bases from J; bases unmatched to any gene: 8. The CDR3 has 14 amino acids. The CDR3 DNA is TGCAGCGCTTCCCAGGGGGGTATGAACACTGAAGCTTTCTTT. Translated: CSASQGGMNTEAFF.

The rearrangement joins TRBV9 to TRBJ2-4; tentatively, D is TRBD2 (5 bases). Germline loops: CDR1 SGDLS, CDR2 YYNGEE. V dropped 0 bases and J dropped 8 bases, with 15 bases sitting between them. This CDR3 contains 15 residues. The CDR3 nucleotides are TGTGCCAGCAGCGTAGTCCCCGCAGGAGCGGACATTCAGTACTTC. It yields the protein CASSVVPAGADIQYF.

V is TRBV12-3 or TRBV12-4 and J is TRBJ1-1; unclear D gene. This CDR3 contains 14 residues. V lost 2 bases, J lost 1 base, and 8 bases lay in between. In DNA form, the CDR3 reads TGTGCCAGCAGTTTATCTTTTGGGAACACTGAAGCTTTCTTT. Translated, it gives CASSLSFGNTEAFF.

As to this clonotype: Since a much larger clone is just one base distant, this may be a read error. The rearrangement links TRBV6-2 or TRBV6-3 to TRBJ2-6; a possible D gene is TRBD2 (5 bases). Germline V gene lookup returns CDR1 MNHEY and CDR2 SVGEGT. V lost 6 bases and J lost 2, with 29 bases in between. The CDR3 sequence is 21 residues long. The CDR3 is CASSQASGRDPPVAGANVLTF. Written as DNA, the CDR3 is TGTGCCAGCAGCCAAGCGAGTGGTCGGGATCCCCCAGTTGCTGGGGCCAACGTCCTGACTTTC.

V and J are TRBV2 and TRBJ1-5; D is unclear. V was pared by 6 bases and J by 0 bases, with 12 bases between. The CDR3 extends over 15 amino acids. Germline CDR1 is SNHLY and CDR2 is FYNNEI. This CDR3 is CASSFGKDSNQPQHF. The CDR3 DNA follows: TGTGCCAGCAGCTTCGGGAAAGATAGCAATCAGCCCCAGCATTTT.

This clonotype was observed at least ten times. The rearrangement uses TRBV5-4 and TRBJ1-6; TRBD1 matches at 7 bases. This CDR3 contains 14 residues. V lost 8 bases and J lost 7; bases outside the gene matches: 9. Germline assignment: CDR1 SGHNT and CDR2 YYREEE (reference sequence). Here the CDR3 reads CASTQGIENSPLHF. The CDR3 coding sequence is TGTGCCAGTACACAGGGGATAGAGAATTCACCCCTCCACTTT.

By frequency in the sample, this clonotype is medium-sized (0.01 to 0.1%). This sequence joins TRBV30 and TRBJ2-2; TRBD2 matches 8 bases. Trimming took 3 bases from V and 4 from J; bases not matched to a gene: 4. CDR1 and CDR2 (germline): GTSNPN, SVGIG (reference sequence). CDR3 length: 14 residues. The CDR3 DNA reads TGTGCCTGGAGCAGCGGGAGAGTCACCGGGGAGCTGTTTTTT. The encoded protein is CAWSSGRVTGELFF.

This clonotype was recorded many times. This chain joins TRBV7-9 and TRBJ1-2; 10 nucleotides match TRBD1. Germline V CDR1 and CDR2: SEHNR, FQNEAQ (reference sequence). This CDR3 region has 15 residues. Trimming took 4 bases from V and 4 from J; bases not matched to a gene: 6. The CDR3 here is CASSSPTGGSYGYTF. For the CDR3, the DNA is TGTGCCAGCAGCTCCCCGACAGGGGGCTCCTATGGCTACACCTTC.

The V and J genes are TRBV6-1 and TRBJ1-5, with TRBD1 as a possible D gene (5 bases). The germline gives CDR1 MNHNS, CDR2 SASEGT. This CDR3 has 13 residues. Trimming stripped 9 bases from V and 9 bases from J, with 18 bases between. The CDR3: CARSTGGHGPQHF. CDR3 DNA sequence: TGTGCCAGAAGCACCGGGGGTCACGGGCCCCAGCATTTT.

J is TRBJ2-2 and V is TRBV28; D is possibly TRBD2 (7 bases). This CDR3 region has 17 residues. The germline V gene encodes CDR1 MDHEN and CDR2 SYDVKM. V was pared by 1 base and J by 2 bases, with 14 bases between. The DNA for the CDR3 is TGTGCCAGCAGTTTATCGTTCGGGGGGCCTAACACCGGGGAGCTGTTTTTT. Translating gives CASSLSFGGPNTGELFF.

This clonotype occurred many times. This may stem from a read error, because a much larger clone lies one nucleotide away. It is likely a read error, because the conserved phenylalanine at the end of the CDR3 is missing. The rearrangement uses TRBV27 and TRBJ2-2, with D possibly matching TRBD1 (5 bases). Looked up from germline, CDR1 is MNHEY and CDR2 is SMNVEV (reference sequence). Trimming took off 8 bases at V and 0 bases at J, with 16 bases between the two ends. The CDR3 runs 16 residues. The CDR3 spells CASLLGWGTNTGELFL. CDR3 DNA sequence: TGTGCCAGCCTCCTGGGTTGGGGCACGAACACCGGGGAGCTGTTTCTT.